The next 20 T cell receptor beta chains were all read from a single sample in a study of cytomegalovirus exposure and HLA in healthy donors (TCRdb year 2017). The library was made by the immunoSEQ multiplex PCR assay. A mixture of 60 forward primers for TCR Vbeta segments and 13 reverse primers for TCR Jbeta segments was used in the multiplex PCR. The table comes from immuneACCESS by way of TCRdb, which keeps in-frame sequences with V and J called. Part of the clones is missing from these tables; in studies checked, under half for an unresolved V gene and the rest for unknown reasons. Present in this sample are roughly 98,000 clones, 60% to 75% of which were seen just once. Jointly, the top ten make up roughly 3.2% of the sample. Material: PBMCs. The receptors shown here come from a female donor in good health and CMV-seropositive.

In this sample, this clone turned up a few times. The rearrangement joins TRBV5-4 to TRBJ1-4; D call uncertain. CDR3 length: 14 amino acids. The V end was cut by 1 base, the J end by 6 bases, with 10 bases between. Per the germline V gene, CDR1 is SGHNT and CDR2 is YYREEE (reference sequence). For the CDR3, the DNA is TGTGCCAGCAGCTTGAGGCGGGGAGATGAAAAACTGTTTTTT. Its protein is CASSLRRGDEKLFF.

V and J are TRBV14 and TRBJ2-7; D remains ambiguous. This CDR3 is built from 14 residues. Per the germline V gene, CDR1 is SGHDN and CDR2 is FVKESK. V shed 4 bases and J shed 1 base, with 11 bases lying between them. The CDR3 protein is CASSLLWSSYEQYF. The CDR3 coding sequence is TGTGCCAGCAGCCTCCTATGGTCTTCCTACGAGCAGTACTTC. The complete variable domain, with remaining parts taken from reference TRBV14 and TRBJ2-7, reads EAGVTQFPSHSVIEKGQTVTLRCDPISGHDNLYWYRRVMGKEIKFLLHFVKESKQDESGMPNNRFLAERTGGTYSTLKVQPAELEDSGVYFCASSLLWSSYEQYFGPGTRLTVT.

The chain links TRBV5-4 to TRBJ1-2; TRBD1 matches 10 bases. V shed 5 bases and J 6 bases; nucleotides not matched to a gene: 16. Germline CDR1 and CDR2: SGHNT and YYREEE (reference sequence). This CDR3 has 17 amino acids. The CDR3 here is CASSNPTGGRGLHGYTF. The CDR3 DNA sequence: TGTGCCAGCAGTAACCCGACAGGGGGCAGGGGGTTGCATGGCTACACCTTC.

The chain couples TRBV29-1 to TRBJ1-3; D might be TRBD1 (6 bases). V gave up 6 bases and J gave up 0 bases, with 12 bases separating them. This CDR3 has 14 amino acids. The V gene's germline CDR1 is SQVTM and CDR2 ANQGSEA. CDR3 residues: CSVGAEISGNTIYF. CDR3 nucleotide sequence: TGCAGCGTGGGGGCTGAGATCTCTGGAAACACCATATATTTT.

This clone has only one observation. The rearrangement links TRBV28 to TRBJ1-2, with D tentatively TRBD1 (6 bases). The CDR3 extends over 14 amino acids. Per the germline V gene, CDR1 is MDHEN and CDR2 is SYDVKM. V shed 7 bases and J shed 4 bases, with 16 bases lying between them. The CDR3 sequence: CASMISRGSYGYTF. The CDR3 DNA reads as TGTGCCAGCATGATAAGCAGGGGTTCCTATGGCTACACCTTC.

The rearrangement links TRBV28 to TRBJ2-5, with TRBD2 as a possible D gene (6 bases). The CDR3 consists of 11 residues. Looked up from germline, CDR1 is MDHEN and CDR2 is SYDVKM. Trimming removed 6 bases at V and 10 bases at J, with 12 bases between. In DNA form, the CDR3 reads TGTGCCAGCAGCCATCTGGGGGGCCAGTACTTC. Encoded protein: CASSHLGGQYF.

The chain joins TRBV7-2 to TRBJ1-3, with a possible D match to TRBD1 (5 bases). The V gene's germline CDR1 is SGHTA and CDR2 FQGNSA. Trimming pared 5 bases from V and 9 bases from J, leaving 11 bases between. The CDR3 extends over 12 amino acids. DNA of the CDR3: TGTGCCAGCAGCCCAATGGGGGGCACCATATATTTT. It codes for CASSPMGGTIYF.

The gene calls are TRBV6-1 and TRBJ2-5; 12 bases line up with TRBD2. J lost 1 base, V lost 4 bases, and 4 bases had no gene match. Looked up from germline, CDR1 is MNHNS and CDR2 is SASEGT. This CDR3 has 16 residues. In DNA, the CDR3 is TGTGCCAGCAGTGTACTAGCGGGAGGCATCCAAGAGACCCAGTACTTC. The encoded protein is CASSVLAGGIQETQYF.

The chain joins TRBV28 to TRBJ2-3, with 12 bases identical to TRBD2. V gave up 2 bases and J gave up 11 bases; unmatched junction bases: 8. The CDR3 has 15 residues. Germline CDR1 MDHEN, CDR2 SYDVKM. CDR3 bases: TGTGCCAGCAGTTTAGGACTAGCGGGGCCCCTGGGGCAGTATTTT. It codes for CASSLGLAGPLGQYF.

This chain joins TRBV19 and TRBJ1-2; D is unresolved. Germline lookup yields CDR1 LNHDA and CDR2 SQIVND (reference sequence). The CDR3 loop spans 13 amino acids. V lost 1 base and J 6 bases, leaving 9 bases between the germline ends. The CDR3 loop reads CASSIGARDGYTF. The CDR3 bases are TGTGCCAGTAGTATAGGAGCAAGAGATGGCTACACCTTC. Complete variable domain (other parts from reference TRBV19 and TRBJ1-2): DGGITQSPKYLFRKEGQNVTLSCEQNLNHDAMYWYRQDPGQGLRLIYYSQIVNDFQKGDIAEGYSVSREKKESFPLTVTSAQKNPTAFYLCASSIGARDGYTFGSGTRLTVV.

V is TRBV28 and J is TRBJ2-1; D is unclear. Germline CDR1 and CDR2: MDHEN and SYDVKM. Between the trimmed V and J ends, which lost 4 bases and 7 bases, there was a span of 17 bases. The CDR3 is 15 amino acids. The CDR3 spells CASSSPHYSSNEQFF. The CDR3, as DNA: TGTGCCAGCAGTTCCCCCCATTACAGCTCGAATGAGCAGTTCTTC. The full variable domain, completed using reference TRBV28 and TRBJ2-1, is DVKVTQSSRYLVKRTGEKVFLECVQDMDHENMFWYRQDPGLGLRLIYFSYDVKMKEKGDIPEGYSVSREKKERFSLILESASTNQTSMYLCASSSPHYSSNEQFFGPGTRLTVL.

On this clone: The junction and the germline gene differ at one end; a read error may be behind it. The chain is built from TRBV7-7 and TRBJ2-3, with 9 bases fitting TRBD2. The CDR3 sequence is 16 residues long. CDR1 is SSHAT and CDR2 is FNYEAQ in the germline V gene (reference sequence). CDR3 amino acids: CASSLSAGGSTDTQYF. The CDR3 DNA follows: TGTGCTAGCAGCTTATCGGCGGGAGGGAGCACAGATACGCAGTATTTT.

This clone was seen only a few times. The J gene is TRBJ2-3, the V gene TRBV29-1; possible D gene TRBD1, 6 bases. The germline CDR1 and CDR2 sequences are SQVTM and ANQGSEA. Deletions cut 4 bases from V and 1 base from J, with 6 bases between. This CDR3 has 12 residues. The CDR3 protein is CSVGTGTDTQYF. Written as DNA, the CDR3 is TGCAGCGTTGGGACAGGCACAGATACGCAGTATTTT.

This rearrangement joins TRBV9 to TRBJ2-2; 9 nucleotides align to TRBD1. This CDR3 is built from 15 residues. Germline V gene lookup returns CDR1 SGDLS and CDR2 YYNGEE. The ends lost 2 bases at V and 7 bases at J; junction bases unmatched: 6. CDR3 amino acids: CASSVRQGGNGELFF. In nucleotides, the CDR3 is TGTGCCAGCAGCGTCAGACAGGGGGGAAACGGGGAGCTGTTTTTT.

V gene TRBV4-1 combines with J gene TRBJ2-7, with 7 bases identical to TRBD1. The CDR3 extends over 15 amino acids. Germline values: CDR1 MGHRA, CDR2 YSYEKL. V dropped 4 bases and J dropped 1; count of bases not matched to a gene: 7. CDR3 region: CASSPRTGTSYEQYF. For the CDR3, the DNA is TGCGCCAGCAGCCCACGGACAGGTACTTCCTACGAGCAGTACTTC.

In its sample, this clone was seen a few times. This chain connects TRBV7-2 to TRBJ1-4; TRBD1 agrees at 7 bases. This CDR3 region has 16 residues. V lost 5 bases to trimming and J lost 4 bases; unmatched junction nucleotides: 10. Germline V gene sequence: CDR1 SGHTA, CDR2 FQGNSA. The CDR3 DNA reads as TGTGCCAGCAGCCGGGCGCCAGGGGGAGGTAATGAAAAACTGTTTTTT. Translated, it gives CASSRAPGGGNEKLFF.

This chain uses TRBV11-2 with TRBJ2-5, with 7 nucleotides matching TRBD2. Unmatched junction bases numbered 7, after V lost 4 bases and J lost 2 bases. The CDR3 runs to 15 residues. Germline-derived CDR1 and CDR2 are SGHAT and FQNNGV. Here the CDR3 DNA reads TGTGCCAGCAGCTCTACCGGGACTATACAAGAGACCCAGTACTTC. Translated, it gives CASSSTGTIQETQYF.

The chain uses TRBV6-1 and TRBJ2-1, with 12 bases aligning to TRBD2. Germline loops: CDR1 MNHNS, CDR2 SASEGT. Germline trimming cut 4 bases from V and 9 bases from J; bases unmatched to any gene: 10. This CDR3 comprises 16 residues. As DNA, the CDR3 is TGTGCCAGCAGTGGAGTTCTAGCGGGAGGGCCGATTGAGCAGTTCTTC. Its translation is CASSGVLAGGPIEQFF.

This clone was seen just once. The V gene is TRBV11-2, the J gene TRBJ2-7; TRBD1 is a possible D gene (5 bases). This CDR3 has 15 amino acids. Germline CDR1 SGHAT, CDR2 FQNNGV. Trimming removed 1 base at V and 1 base at J, with 11 bases between. CDR3 DNA: TGTGCCAGCAGCTTAGTGACAGTGCCGTCCTACGAGCAGTACTTC. Protein: CASSLVTVPSYEQYF.

CDR3 bases: TGCGCCAGCAGCTTAGGCCTAGCGGACAACGCACGGCTGTTTTTT. Amino acids: CASSLGLADNARLFF. The chain joins TRBV5-1 to TRBJ2-2; TRBD2 matches 7 bases. The germline CDR1 and CDR2 sequences are SGHRS and YFSETQ. The CDR3 consists of 15 residues. The V gene end was trimmed by 2 bases and the J gene end by 13 bases; junction bases not matched to a gene: 14.